Described below is a single TCR beta chain sequence and its context. The data originate from a study of CD8 T cells in ankylosing spondylitis. One entry per CDR3 protein, called by TCRdb with MiXCR from the 5' RACE reads. Of about 150,000 distinct CDR3 sequences listed, around two fifths are singletons. Losses at the gene ends were 4 bases for V and 9 bases for J; bases not matched to a gene: 10. The CDR3 spans 15 residues. Germline CDR1 KGHDR, CDR2 SFDVKD. This sequence originates from a male donor with ankylosing spondylitis. The source material was synovial fluid, either unsorted or a sorted T cell fraction (not recorded which). The chain links TRBV24-1 to TRBJ2-1; 8 bases match TRBD2. For the CDR3, the DNA is TGTGCCACCAGTGACCTCGGGGGGGACCCCAGTGAGCAGTTCTTC. It translates to CATSDLGGDPSEQFF.